One sample yielded the 6 T cell receptor beta chains listed below, sequenced in a study of cytotoxic CD8 clonotypes in ibrutinib-treated CLL. The table came from immunoSEQ multiplex PCR; TCRdb's copy has only in-frame clones and leaves some out. The table lists more than 45,000 clones, around 78% of them singletons, with around 21% in the top ten. The sequencing used PBMCs, collected after 24 months of ibrutinib treatment. All receptors derive from a human donor with chronic lymphocytic leukemia.

The V and J genes are TRBV28 and TRBJ1-2, with no clear D. The CDR3 spans 14 residues. V was shortened by 1 base and J by 4 bases, with 10 bases between the two germline ends. CDR1 and CDR2 from the germline V gene are MDHEN and SYDVKM. CDR3 DNA: TGTGCCAGCAGTTTATCTGGCGTCAGCTATGGCTACACCTTC. This encodes CASSLSGVSYGYTF.

This clone was seen only a few times. The rearrangement uses TRBV11-1 and TRBJ1-5; D is ambiguous. The germline V gene encodes CDR1 SGHAT and CDR2 FQDESV (reference sequence). Trimming shortened V by 5 bases and J by 0 bases, and 5 bases separated the two germline ends. This CDR3 has 13 amino acids. This CDR3 is CASSRDSNQPQHF. DNA for the CDR3: TGTGCCAGCAGCCGGGATAGCAATCAGCCCCAGCATTTT.

This clone occurred once. The rearrangement joins TRBV5-5 to TRBJ2-1, with 7 positions matching TRBD1. V lost 4 bases, J lost 0 bases, and 7 bases stayed unmatched. Germline V gives CDR1 SGHKS, CDR2 YYEKEE (reference sequence). CDR3 length equals 16 residues. The DNA of the CDR3 is TGTGCCAGCAGCAGAATGACAGGGAGCTCCTACAATGAGCAGTTCTTC. The encoded protein is CASSRMTGSSYNEQFF. The full variable domain, in which reference TRBV5-5 and TRBJ2-1 provide the parts outside the CDR3, is DAGVTQSPTHLIKTRGQQVTLRCSPISGHKSVSWYQQVLGQGPQFIFQYYEKEERGRGNFPDRFSARQFPNYSSELNVNALLLGDSALYLCASSRMTGSSYNEQFFGPGTRLTVL.

The V gene is TRBV11-3, the J gene TRBJ2-3; D may be TRBD2 (6 bases). The CDR3 is made up of 14 amino acids. Germline-derived CDR1 and CDR2 are SGHNT and YENEEA. V was trimmed by 5 bases and J by 0 bases, leaving 9 bases between them. The chain's CDR3 is CASSLGTSTDTQYF. The CDR3 nucleotides are TGTGCCAGCAGCCTAGGGACTAGCACAGATACGCAGTATTTT.

This chain uses TRBV7-2 with TRBJ1-3; no firm D call. The CDR3 totals 15 residues. Germline values: CDR1 SGHTA, CDR2 FQGNSA. Trimming removed 1 base at V and 3 bases at J, with 10 bases between. CDR3 DNA: TGTGCCAGCAGCTTAGTGTCGGCAGATGGAAACACCATATATTTT. Amino acids: CASSLVSADGNTIYF.

The V and J genes are TRBV6-5 and TRBJ2-2; 7 positions match TRBD1. J was trimmed by 2 bases and V by 5 bases; bases with no gene match: 5. Germline CDR1 MNHEY, CDR2 SVGAGI. The CDR3 is made up of 15 amino acids. CDR3 DNA: TGTGCCAGCAGTCTCCGACAGGGTAACACCGGGGAGCTGTTTTTT. Protein product: CASSLRQGNTGELFF.